These 20 T cell receptor beta chains share one sample of origin, sequenced in a study of cytomegalovirus exposure and HLA in healthy donors. Use of 60 Vbeta and 13 Jbeta primers characterized the PCR. This table comes from immunoSEQ multiplex PCR, and its TCRdb copy is limited to in-frame clones, with some not included. The table includes fewer than 250,000 clones, about 83% detected once. Sequencing was carried out using PBMCs. These receptors originate from a girl aged 5-17 years in good health and CMV-seronegative.

This chain uses TRBV9 with TRBJ2-1, with 8 bases that match TRBD1. CDR1 is SGDLS, CDR2 YYNGEE, per germline. This CDR3 region has 16 residues. The V gene end was trimmed by 3 bases and the J gene end by 9 bases; junction bases not matched to a gene: 14. The CDR3 DNA reads as TGTGCCAGCAGCGCCTCAAACAGGGGGACCTCAGGTGAGCAGTTCTTC. The encoded protein is CASSASNRGTSGEQFF.

In its sample, this clone was seen once. This sequence joins TRBV7-9 and TRBJ2-5, with a weak D call TRBD1 (6 bases). The CDR3 extends over 19 amino acids. V was trimmed by 5 bases and J by 0 bases, leaving 25 bases between them. CDR1 is SEHNR, CDR2 FQNEAQ, per germline (reference sequence). CDR3 sequence (DNA): TGTGCCAGCAGCCTAACCAAAACAGGGAGTTTTATGTACCAAGAGACCCAGTACTTC. Its protein product is CASSLTKTGSFMYQETQYF.

The CDR3 bases are TGTGCCAGTAGTACCGCAAGGGACAGGATCAATCAGCCCCAGCATTTT. Amino acids: CASSTARDRINQPQHF. V gene TRBV19 combines with J gene TRBJ1-5, with 8 bases fitting TRBD1. The germline V gene encodes CDR1 LNHDA and CDR2 SQIVND (reference sequence). This CDR3 region has 16 residues. V lost 4 bases and J lost 3; bases outside the gene matches: 8. The full variable domain, completed using reference TRBV19 and TRBJ1-5, is DGGITQSPKYLFRKEGQNVTLSCEQNLNHDAMYWYRQDPGQGLRLIYYSQIVNDFQKGDIAEGYSVSREKKESFPLTVTSAQKNPTAFYLCASSTARDRINQPQHFGDGTRLSIL.

The genes are TRBV27 and TRBJ1-5; 7 bases agree with TRBD1. The CDR3 extends over 15 amino acids. Trimming at V came to 6 bases and at J to 0 bases, leaving 5 bases not matched to a gene. CDR1 and CDR2 (germline): MNHEY, SMNVEV (reference sequence). CDR3 in amino acids: CASRRDRYSNQPQHF. CDR3 in DNA: TGTGCCAGCAGGCGGGACAGATATAGCAATCAGCCCCAGCATTTT.

The V and J genes are TRBV5-1 and TRBJ2-7, with TRBD1 identical over 8 bases. Germline-derived CDR1 and CDR2 are SGHRS and YFSETQ. The CDR3 runs to 13 residues. Losses at the gene ends were 5 bases for V and 5 bases for J; bases not matched to a gene: 6. Here the CDR3 reads CASRGQDFDEQYF. CDR3 in DNA: TGCGCCAGCAGGGGACAGGACTTCGACGAGCAGTACTTC. Based on the CDR3 plus reference TRBV5-1 and TRBJ2-7, the full variable domain is KAGVTQTPRYLIKTRGQQVTLSCSPISGHRSVSWYQQTPGQGLQFLFEYFSETQRNKGNFPGRFSGRQFSNSRSEMNVSTLELGDSALYLCASRGQDFDEQYFGPGTRLTVT.

This clone has a handful of counts. The V call is TRBV5-4, the J call TRBJ1-1; D is ambiguous. The CDR3 runs to 11 residues. Between the trimmed V and J ends, which lost 2 bases and 6 bases, there was a span of 5 bases. Germline V gene lookup returns CDR1 SGHNT and CDR2 YYREEE (reference sequence). The CDR3 region is CASSFGAEAFF. The CDR3 region has the DNA TGTGCCAGCAGCTTCGGTGCTGAAGCTTTCTTT.

This rearrangement joins TRBV28 to TRBJ2-7; 11 nucleotides agree with TRBD1. After removal of 6 bases from V and 6 bases from J, the junction contained 10 bases not matched to a gene. From germline, CDR1 is MDHEN and CDR2 SYDVKM. The CDR3 length is 15 residues. CDR3 region: CASRRHGTGGVEQYF. CDR3 coding DNA: TGTGCCAGCAGGCGCCACGGGACAGGGGGTGTCGAGCAGTACTTC.

The chain employs TRBV6-5 and TRBJ1-2; no definite D call. CDR3 size: 14 residues. Trimming stripped 6 bases from V and 5 bases from J, with 16 bases between. The V gene's germline CDR1 is MNHEY and CDR2 SVGAGI. For the CDR3, the DNA is TGTGCCAGCAGAGTCCAAGGTTCAGGTTATGGCTACACCTTC. Amino acids: CASRVQGSGYGYTF.

This clone was detected a few times. V usage is TRBV4-1 and J usage is TRBJ1-1; D perhaps matches TRBD1 (5 bases). The ends were cut back, 4 bases at V and 4 bases at J, with 13 bases in the middle. CDR1 is MGHRA and CDR2 is YSYEKL in the germline V gene. The CDR3 loop spans 14 amino acids. Here the CDR3 reads CASSLVTVSTEAFF. The CDR3 DNA sequence: TGCGCCAGCAGCCTAGTGACAGTCAGCACTGAAGCTTTCTTT.

This clone was found a few times. The chain employs TRBV10-3 and TRBJ1-1; TRBD1 aligns across 7 bases. Germline V gene lookup returns CDR1 ENHRY and CDR2 SYGVKD. Unmatched junction bases numbered 7, after V lost 11 bases and J lost 1 base. The CDR3 has 13 amino acids. The CDR3 loop reads CALSGGQNTEAFF. The CDR3 DNA reads as TGTGCCTTATCAGGGGGTCAGAACACTGAAGCTTTCTTT.

This clone has only one observation. The chain employs TRBV5-1 and TRBJ1-5; a possible D gene is TRBD1 (6 bases). V was clipped by 5 bases and J by 7 bases, with 13 bases between them. Germline V gene sequence: CDR1 SGHRS, CDR2 YFSETQ. The CDR3 is 13 residues long. DNA for the CDR3: TGCGCCAGCAGATCAGATAGGGGGCAGCCCCAGCATTTT. Protein: CASRSDRGQPQHF.

The gene calls are TRBV30 and TRBJ2-1; 8 bases fit TRBD2. V trimming: 4 bases; J trimming: 4 bases; junction bases outside the gene matches: 9. The CDR3 covers 15 residues. Germline assignment: CDR1 GTSNPN and CDR2 SVGIG (reference sequence). The CDR3 spells CAWILAERGYNEQFF. The DNA of the CDR3 is TGTGCCTGGATCCTTGCGGAGCGGGGGTACAATGAGCAGTTCTTC.

For this clone: This CDR3 is also generated by other DNA sequences in the sample. The chain uses TRBV5-1 and TRBJ1-6, with a tentative D call TRBD1 (6 bases). CDR1 and CDR2 from the germline V gene are SGHRS and YFSETQ. The CDR3 sequence is 15 residues long. V was pared by 0 bases and J by 6 bases, with 10 bases between. The CDR3 sequence: CASSLGGQLNSPLHF. The CDR3, as DNA: TGCGCCAGCAGCTTGGGTGGACAGCTTAATTCACCCCTCCACTTT.

V is TRBV28 and J is TRBJ1-1; TRBD1 matches at 8 bases. Germline values: CDR1 MDHEN, CDR2 SYDVKM. This CDR3 is built from 15 residues. Germline trimming cut 7 bases from V and 5 bases from J; bases unmatched to any gene: 12. CDR3 bases: TGTGCCAGCACCGACACCCGCAGGGGGCGTACTGAAGCTTTCTTT. It translates to CASTDTRRGRTEAFF.

The chain employs TRBV5-5 and TRBJ1-2; D perhaps matches TRBD1 (6 bases). Trimming shortened V by 0 bases and J by 0 bases, and 12 bases separated the two germline ends. The CDR3 extends over 16 amino acids. CDR1 is SGHKS, CDR2 YYEKEE, per germline (reference sequence). CDR3 sequence reads: CASSLVAGGANYGYTF. CDR3 nucleotides: TGTGCCAGCAGCTTGGTAGCGGGGGGCGCTAACTATGGCTACACCTTC.

The CDR3 loop is CASRRGGQGYGYTF. For the CDR3, the DNA is TGTGCCAGCCGCCGGGGGGGACAGGGGTATGGCTACACCTTC. This chain connects TRBV28 to TRBJ1-2, with 10 bases identical to TRBD1. The V gene end was trimmed by 8 bases and the J gene end by 5 bases; junction bases not matched to a gene: 8. Germline lookup yields CDR1 MDHEN and CDR2 SYDVKM. The CDR3 covers 14 residues.

This clone was recorded only once. This chain uses TRBV5-4 with TRBJ1-2; 10 bases fit TRBD1. Looked up from germline, CDR1 is SGHNT and CDR2 is YYREEE (reference sequence). The CDR3 is made up of 15 amino acids. V was clipped by 4 bases and J by 3 bases; unmatched bases: 6. CDR3 nucleotide sequence: TGTGCCAGCAGCCCTGACAGGGGGCAATACTATGGCTACACCTTC. Amino acid sequence: CASSPDRGQYYGYTF.

The rearrangement links TRBV4-3 to TRBJ2-7; 7 bases line up with TRBD1. The CDR3 is 15 amino acids. With 2 bases clipped from V and 2 bases from J, the junction kept 6 bases outside the gene matches. Germline V gene lookup returns CDR1 LGHNA and CDR2 YSLEER. The CDR3, as DNA: TGCGCCAGCAGCCAATTAAGACAGGGAACCTACGAGCAGTACTTC. This encodes CASSQLRQGTYEQYF.

This clone has only a few counts. Other DNA variants within this sample encode the same CDR3. The rearrangement links TRBV6-5 to TRBJ1-2; 7 bases line up with TRBD1. Germline trimming cut 6 bases from V and 4 bases from J; bases unmatched to any gene: 2. Germline CDR1 and CDR2: MNHEY and SVGAGI. This CDR3 contains 12 residues. The DNA for the CDR3 is TGTGCCAGCAGCCGACAGGGCTATGGCTACACCTTC. It is translated as CASSRQGYGYTF.

The chain couples TRBV7-8 to TRBJ2-3; weak D call: TRBD1 (6 bases). CDR3 length: 17 residues. The V and J ends lost 2 bases and 4 bases respectively, with 19 bases between them. Germline CDR1 SGHVS, CDR2 FQNEAQ. CDR3 nucleotide sequence: TGTGCCAGCAGCTTAAACCCCACCTGGGCAGGGGCAGATACGCAGTATTTT. This encodes CASSLNPTWAGADTQYF. The full variable domain, its missing parts supplied by reference TRBV7-8 and TRBJ2-3, is GAGVSQSPRYKVAKRGQDVALRCDPISGHVSLFWYQQALGQGPEFLTYFQNEAQLDKSGLPSDRFFAERPEGSVSTLKIQRTQQEDSAVYLCASSLNPTWAGADTQYFGPGTRLTVL.